This T cell receptor beta chain derives from a study of cytomegalovirus exposure and HLA in healthy donors. Study in general: About 80 million unique TCRs from HLA-typed donors made up an early data release. Study observations and caveats: There were a few CMV-associated chains whose specificity for CMV antigens was confirmed in vitro. CMV serostatus alone was available as immune exposure information. According to an earlier analysis, most TCR beta V segments yielded productive rearrangements about 87% or about 30% of the time.

As for this clone: Its antigen remains unknown.

The CDR3 totals 14 residues. Trimming cost V 2 bases and J 3 bases, with 10 bases left between them. The germline V gene has CDR1 SEHNR and CDR2 FQNEAQ (reference sequence). Use of 60 Vbeta and 13 Jbeta primers characterized the PCR. Sequenced by immunoSEQ multiplex PCR; TCRdb stores in-frame clones only, minus some. The sample lists 190,000 or so clones, roughly four fifths occurring once. Sequences were obtained from PBMCs. The J gene is TRBJ1-1, the V gene TRBV7-9; D unresolved. The TCR comes from a boy younger than 10 in good health and CMV-seronegative. The CDR3 coding sequence is TGTGCCAGCAGCTTATTTGGGAGGGACACTGAAGCTTTCTTT. This codes for CASSLFGRDTEAFF.